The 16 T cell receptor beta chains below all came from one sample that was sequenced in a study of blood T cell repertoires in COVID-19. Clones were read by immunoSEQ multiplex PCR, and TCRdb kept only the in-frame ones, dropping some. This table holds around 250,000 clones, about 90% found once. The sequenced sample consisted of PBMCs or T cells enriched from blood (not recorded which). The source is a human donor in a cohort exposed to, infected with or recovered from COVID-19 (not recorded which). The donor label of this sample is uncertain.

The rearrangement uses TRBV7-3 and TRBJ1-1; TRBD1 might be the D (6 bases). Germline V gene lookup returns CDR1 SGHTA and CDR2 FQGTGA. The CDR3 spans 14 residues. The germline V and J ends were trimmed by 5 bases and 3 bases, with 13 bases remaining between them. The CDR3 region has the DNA TGTGCCAGCAGCAAGGACCCAGGGGACACTGAAGCTTTCTTT. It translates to CASSKDPGDTEAFF.

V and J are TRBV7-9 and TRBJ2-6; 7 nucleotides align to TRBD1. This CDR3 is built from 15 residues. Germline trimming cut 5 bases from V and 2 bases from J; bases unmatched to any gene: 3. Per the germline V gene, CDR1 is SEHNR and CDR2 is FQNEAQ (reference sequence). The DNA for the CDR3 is TGTGCCAGCAGCGCAACAGGGGCTGGGGCCAACGTCCTGACTTTC. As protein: CASSATGAGANVLTF.

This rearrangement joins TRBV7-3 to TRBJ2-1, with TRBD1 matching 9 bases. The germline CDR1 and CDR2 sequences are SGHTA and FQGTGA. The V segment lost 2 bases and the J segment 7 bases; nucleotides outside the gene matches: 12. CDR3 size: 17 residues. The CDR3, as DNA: TGTGCCAGCAGCTTATTCCCGGGACAGGGTGATTTGAATGAGCAGTTCTTC. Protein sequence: CASSLFPGQGDLNEQFF. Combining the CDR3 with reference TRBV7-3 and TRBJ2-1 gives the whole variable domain GAGVSQTPSNKVTEKGKYVELRCDPISGHTALYWYRQSLGQGPEFLIYFQGTGAADDSGLPNDRFFAVRPEGSVSTLKIQRTERGDSAVYLCASSLFPGQGDLNEQFFGPGTRLTVL.

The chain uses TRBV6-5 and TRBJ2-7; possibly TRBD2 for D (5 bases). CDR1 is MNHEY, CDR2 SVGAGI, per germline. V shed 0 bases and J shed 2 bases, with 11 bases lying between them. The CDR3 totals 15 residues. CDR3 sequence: CASSYSRASPYEQYF. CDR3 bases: TGTGCCAGCAGTTACTCGAGGGCCAGCCCCTACGAGCAGTACTTC.

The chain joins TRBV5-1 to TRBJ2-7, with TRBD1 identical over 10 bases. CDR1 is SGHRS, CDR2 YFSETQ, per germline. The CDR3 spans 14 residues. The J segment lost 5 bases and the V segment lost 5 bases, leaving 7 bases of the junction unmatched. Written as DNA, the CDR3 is TGCGCCAGCAGAGGGACAGGGGCGGGAAACGAGCAGTACTTC. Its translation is CASRGTGAGNEQYF.

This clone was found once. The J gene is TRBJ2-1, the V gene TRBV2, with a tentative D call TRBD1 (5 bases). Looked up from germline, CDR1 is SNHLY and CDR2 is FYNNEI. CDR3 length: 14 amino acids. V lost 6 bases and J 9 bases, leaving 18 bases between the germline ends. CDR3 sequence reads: CASSASRTGAEQFF. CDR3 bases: TGTGCCAGCAGCGCGAGCCGTACAGGCGCTGAGCAGTTCTTC.

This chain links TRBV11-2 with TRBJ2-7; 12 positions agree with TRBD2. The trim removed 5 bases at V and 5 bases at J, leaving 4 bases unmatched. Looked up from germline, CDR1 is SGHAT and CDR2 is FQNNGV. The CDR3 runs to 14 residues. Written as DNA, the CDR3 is TGTGCCAGCAGCGTCGGACTAGCGGGGAACGAGCAGTACTTC. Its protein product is CASSVGLAGNEQYF.

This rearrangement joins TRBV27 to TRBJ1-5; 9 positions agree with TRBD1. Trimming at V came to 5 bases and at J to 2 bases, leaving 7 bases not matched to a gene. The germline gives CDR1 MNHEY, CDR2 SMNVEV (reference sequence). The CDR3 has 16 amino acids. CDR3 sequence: CASSPRTGAGNQPQHF. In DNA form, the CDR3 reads TGTGCCAGCAGTCCCAGGACAGGGGCGGGCAATCAGCCCCAGCATTTT.

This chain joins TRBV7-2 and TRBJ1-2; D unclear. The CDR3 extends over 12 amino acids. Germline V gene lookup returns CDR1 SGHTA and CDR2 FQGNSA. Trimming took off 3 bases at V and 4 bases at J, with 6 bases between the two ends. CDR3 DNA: TGTGCCAGCAGCTTGAACACCTATGGCTACACCTTC. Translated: CASSLNTYGYTF. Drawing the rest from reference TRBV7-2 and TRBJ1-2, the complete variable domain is GAGVSQSPSNKVTEKGKDVELRCDPISGHTALYWYRQSLGQGLEFLIYFQGNSAPDKSGLPSDRFSAERTGGSVSTLTIQRTQQEDSAVYLCASSLNTYGYTFGSGTRLTVV.

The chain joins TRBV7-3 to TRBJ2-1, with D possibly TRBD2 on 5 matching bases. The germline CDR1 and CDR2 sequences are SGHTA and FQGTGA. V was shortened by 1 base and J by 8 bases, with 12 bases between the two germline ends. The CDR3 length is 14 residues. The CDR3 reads CASSLMPSLHEQFF. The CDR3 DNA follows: TGTGCCAGCAGCTTAATGCCTAGCCTCCATGAGCAGTTCTTC. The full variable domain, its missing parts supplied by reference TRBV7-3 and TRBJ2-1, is GAGVSQTPSNKVTEKGKYVELRCDPISGHTALYWYRQSLGQGPEFLIYFQGTGAADDSGLPNDRFFAVRPEGSVSTLKIQRTERGDSAVYLCASSLMPSLHEQFFGPGTRLTVL.

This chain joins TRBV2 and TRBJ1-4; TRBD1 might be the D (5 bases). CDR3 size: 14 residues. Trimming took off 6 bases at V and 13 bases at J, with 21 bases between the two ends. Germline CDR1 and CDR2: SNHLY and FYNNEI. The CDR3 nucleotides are TGTGCCAGCAGGGGACCCAGGTGGGAGGGCCGACTGTTTTTT. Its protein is CASRGPRWEGRLFF. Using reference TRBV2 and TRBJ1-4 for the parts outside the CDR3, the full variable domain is EPEVTQTPSHQVTQMGQEVILRCVPISNHLYFYWYRQILGQKVEFLVSFYNNEISEKSEIFDDQFSVERPDGSNFTLKIRSTKLEDSAMYFCASRGPRWEGRLFFGSGTQLSVL.

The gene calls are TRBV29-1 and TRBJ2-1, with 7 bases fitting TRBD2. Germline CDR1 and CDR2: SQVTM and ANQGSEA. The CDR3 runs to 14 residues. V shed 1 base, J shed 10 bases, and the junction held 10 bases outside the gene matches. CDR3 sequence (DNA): TGCAGCGTTGAAGGGCTAGCGAGGGGAGGGGAGCAGTTCTTC. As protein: CSVEGLARGGEQFF.

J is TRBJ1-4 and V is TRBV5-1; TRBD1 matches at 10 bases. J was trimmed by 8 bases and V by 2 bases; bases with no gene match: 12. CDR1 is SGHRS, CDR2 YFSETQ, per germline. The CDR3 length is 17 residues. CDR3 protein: CASSFGQGVGGVEKLFF. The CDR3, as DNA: TGCGCCAGCAGCTTCGGACAGGGGGTCGGGGGTGTAGAAAAACTGTTTTTT.

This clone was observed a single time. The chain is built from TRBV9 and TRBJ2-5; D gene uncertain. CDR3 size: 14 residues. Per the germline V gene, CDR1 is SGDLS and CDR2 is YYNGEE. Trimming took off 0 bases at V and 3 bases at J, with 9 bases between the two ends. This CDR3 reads CASSVDPREETQYF. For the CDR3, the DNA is TGTGCCAGCAGCGTAGATCCTAGAGAAGAGACCCAGTACTTC.

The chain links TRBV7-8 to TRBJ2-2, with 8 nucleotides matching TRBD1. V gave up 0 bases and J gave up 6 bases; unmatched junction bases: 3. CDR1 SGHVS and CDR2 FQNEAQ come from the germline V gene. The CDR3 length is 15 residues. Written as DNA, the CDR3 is TGTGCCAGCAGCTTAGCGCAGGGGGCGTCCGGGGAGCTGTTTTTT. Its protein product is CASSLAQGASGELFF.

CDR3 coding DNA: TGTGCCAGCAGCCAAGAAGGGGGACAGAACTATGGCTACACCTTC. This gives the protein CASSQEGGQNYGYTF. This sequence joins TRBV4-2 and TRBJ1-2, with 7 bases fitting TRBD1. Trimming at V came to 0 bases and at J to 2 bases, leaving 3 bases not matched to a gene. CDR1 and CDR2 from the germline V gene are LGHNA and YNFKEQ. The CDR3 contains 15 residues.